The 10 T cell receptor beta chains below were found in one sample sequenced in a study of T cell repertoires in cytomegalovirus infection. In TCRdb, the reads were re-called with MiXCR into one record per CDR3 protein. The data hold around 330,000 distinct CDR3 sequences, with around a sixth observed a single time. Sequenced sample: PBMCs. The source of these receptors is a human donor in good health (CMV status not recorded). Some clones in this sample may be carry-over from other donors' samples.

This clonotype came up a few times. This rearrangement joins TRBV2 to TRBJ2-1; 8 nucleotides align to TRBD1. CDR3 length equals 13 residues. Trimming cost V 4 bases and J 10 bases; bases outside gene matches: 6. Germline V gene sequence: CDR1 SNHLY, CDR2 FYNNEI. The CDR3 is CASSGTGLREQFF. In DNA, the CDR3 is TGTGCCAGCAGTGGGACAGGGCTCCGAGAGCAGTTCTTC.

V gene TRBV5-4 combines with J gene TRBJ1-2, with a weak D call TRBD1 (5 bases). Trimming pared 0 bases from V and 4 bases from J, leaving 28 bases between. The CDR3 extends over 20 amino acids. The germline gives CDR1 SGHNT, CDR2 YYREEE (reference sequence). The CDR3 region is CASSLGGGGGGGTDRYGYTF. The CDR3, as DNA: TGTGCCAGCAGCTTGGGGGGGGGGGGGGGGGGAGGAACAGACCGCTATGGCTACACCTTC.

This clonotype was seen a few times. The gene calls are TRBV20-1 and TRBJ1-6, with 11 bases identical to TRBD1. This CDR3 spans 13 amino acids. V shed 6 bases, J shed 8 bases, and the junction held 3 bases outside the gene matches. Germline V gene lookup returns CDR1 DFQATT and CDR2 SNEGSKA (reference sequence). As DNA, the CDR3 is TGCAGTGCCGAGGGACAGGGGGATTCACCCCTCCACTTT. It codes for CSAEGQGDSPLHF.

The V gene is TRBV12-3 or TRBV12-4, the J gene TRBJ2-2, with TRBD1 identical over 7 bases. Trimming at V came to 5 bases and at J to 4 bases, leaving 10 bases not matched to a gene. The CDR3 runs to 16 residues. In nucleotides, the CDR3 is TGTGCCAGCAGTCCCCGGACAGGAATAGGCACCGGGGAGCTGTTTTTT. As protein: CASSPRTGIGTGELFF.

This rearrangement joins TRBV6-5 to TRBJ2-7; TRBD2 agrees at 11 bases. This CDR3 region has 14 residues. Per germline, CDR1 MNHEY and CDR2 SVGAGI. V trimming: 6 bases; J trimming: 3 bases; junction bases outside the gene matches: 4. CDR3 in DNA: TGTGCCAGCAGAAGACTAGCGGGAAACTACGAGCAGTACTTC. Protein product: CASRRLAGNYEQYF.

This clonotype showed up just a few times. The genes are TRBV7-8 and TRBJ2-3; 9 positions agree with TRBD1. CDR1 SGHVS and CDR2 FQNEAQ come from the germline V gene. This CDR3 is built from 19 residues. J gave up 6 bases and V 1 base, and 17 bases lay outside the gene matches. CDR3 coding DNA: TGTGCCAGCAGCTTAGTTATCTCGATTTGGGACAGGGAAAGGGATACGCAGTATTTT. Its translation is CASSLVISIWDRERDTQYF.

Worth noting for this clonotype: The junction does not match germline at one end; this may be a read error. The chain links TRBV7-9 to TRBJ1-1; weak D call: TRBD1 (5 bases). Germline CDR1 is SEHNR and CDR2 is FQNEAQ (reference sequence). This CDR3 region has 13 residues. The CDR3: CARSLWGEAEAFF. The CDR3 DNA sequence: TGTGCCAGAAGCTTATGGGGGGAGGCTGAAGCTTTCTTT.

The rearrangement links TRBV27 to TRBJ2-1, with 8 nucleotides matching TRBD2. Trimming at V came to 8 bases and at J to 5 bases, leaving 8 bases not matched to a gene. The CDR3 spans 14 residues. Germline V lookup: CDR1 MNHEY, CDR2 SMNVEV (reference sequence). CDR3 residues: CASGKGTRNNEQFF. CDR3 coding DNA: TGTGCCAGCGGGAAGGGGACTAGAAACAATGAGCAGTTCTTC.

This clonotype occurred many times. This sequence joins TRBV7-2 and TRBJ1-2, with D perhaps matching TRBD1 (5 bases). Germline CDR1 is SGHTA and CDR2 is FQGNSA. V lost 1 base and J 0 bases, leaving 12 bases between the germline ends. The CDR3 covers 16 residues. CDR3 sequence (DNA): TGTGCCAGCAGCTTAGACCGGGGGGGGACTAACTATGGCTACACCTTC. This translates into CASSLDRGGTNYGYTF.

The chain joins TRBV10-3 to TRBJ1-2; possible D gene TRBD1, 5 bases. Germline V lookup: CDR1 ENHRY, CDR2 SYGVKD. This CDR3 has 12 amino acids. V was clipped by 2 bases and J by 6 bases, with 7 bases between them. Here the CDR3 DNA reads TGTGCCATCAGTGAGACGGACAATGGCTACACCTTC. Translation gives CAISETDNGYTF.